The 2 T cell receptor beta chains presented below share a single source sample, sequenced in a study of control samples from healthy donors and cancer patients. The method was immunoSEQ multiplex PCR; TCRdb's version includes in-frame clones alone and lacks a portion of them. The sample yields 100,000 to 150,000 clones, about nine tenths seen once. The specimen sequenced was blood. The receptors come from a middle-aged man in good health.

This clone was detected once. J is TRBJ2-2 and V is TRBV9, with TRBD2 identical over 16 bases. The junction had 1 base not matched to a gene; V was cut back by 2 bases and J by 0 bases. The CDR3 has 18 amino acids. Germline lookup yields CDR1 SGDLS and CDR2 YYNGEE. The chain's CDR3 is CASSVGTSGGANTGELFF. The CDR3 DNA is TGTGCCAGCAGCGTGGGGACTAGCGGGGGGGCGAACACCGGGGAGCTGTTTTTT.

V and J are TRBV5-1 and TRBJ2-1; 7 bases agree with TRBD1. The CDR3 has 13 amino acids. The germline V gene has CDR1 SGHRS and CDR2 YFSETQ. The V segment lost 4 bases and the J segment 8 bases; nucleotides outside the gene matches: 6. The CDR3 loop reads CASSMTGIDEQFF. DNA for the CDR3: TGCGCCAGCAGCATGACAGGGATAGATGAGCAGTTCTTC.